This T cell receptor (beta chain) was profiled in a study of type 1 and type 2 diabetes patients (dated by TCRdb to the mid-2010s). In terms of the full investigation: Nine type 1 diabetes patients, a few type 2 diabetes patients and roughly six nondiabetic controls, all recruited in China, made up the cohort. Comparing roughly 20-cycle and roughly 27-cycle amplification showed similar V gene usage, suggesting similar primer efficiencies and random PCR bias. Type 2 diabetes patients served as a disease comparison group for the type 1 diabetes patients. Throughout the study, CD4 or CD8 MicroBeads on MACS columns were used to positively select CD4+ and CD8+ T cells from PBMCs. Altogether, roughly 19 million paired-end reads were produced across the whole study. Paired-end sequencing of TCRbeta libraries was performed on Illumina HiSeq 2000 or MiSeq instruments. The study used high-throughput sequencing to profile TCRbeta repertoires and compare individuals with type 1 diabetes, type 2 diabetes and no diabetes.

Every diabetic patient fulfilled standard classification criteria for type 1 or type 2 diabetes, and glucose and C-peptide were evaluated using WHO-recommended methods. Donors were excluded if they had other autoimmune diseases or infections within the previous four weeks. From each participant, around 10 milliliters of peripheral blood were collected. PBMCs were isolated with LymphoPrep density separation. General conclusions and limits of the study: Study groups were not matched for age and gender, which possibly biased interpretation. Since just a limited number of T2D and control samples were sequenced, some T1D-only HECs might also appear in more T2D or control samples. Type 2 diabetes and control samples had highly correlated V and J gene usage patterns, with the correlation between samples averaging roughly 0.97. Type 2 diabetes patients had few highly-expanded CD4+ clones (median one), and those clones made up a median about 3.9% of reads. Type 2 diabetes repertoires showed high diversity, significantly greater than type 1 diabetes repertoires in both CD4+ and CD8+ T cells.

Reads for this sample came from an Illumina MiSeq. Genomic DNA from sorted T cell subsets was used as template for TCRbeta CDR3 amplification. The TCRbeta CDR3 region was amplified by multiplex PCR with 30 forward and 13 reverse primers. PCR products were purified with AMPure XP beads, then indices and adaptors were added in a second approximately 25-cycle PCR. Libraries were gel-purified using the QIAquick Gel Extraction Kit before sequencing. Under the source paper's analysis protocol: Paired-end reads were merged using FLASH and were aligned with IgBLAST to IMGT V, D and J germline references. Reads with less than 70% alignment identity to germline references were removed, leaving over 10 million reads across the study. IMGT definitions were followed to assign CDR3 boundaries, reading frame and productivity. Highly-expanded clones were defined as clones making up 1% or more of reads, and normalized Shannon entropy was used to measure diversity. Group differences in Shannon entropy were tested with unpaired two-tailed t-tests. TCRdb reprocessing: public reads trimmed at Q25 with fastp, clones called with MiXCR, in-frame beta chains kept. Each entry merges the rows of one CDR3 protein and shows their most common DNA and genes. The V and J calls and clone size come from TCRdb's table, not from the authors' own analysis. Across this sample there are fewer than 350,000 distinct CDR3 sequences, with 40% to 50% seen only once. The ten top clones hold roughly 13% of the sample.

The germline ends are 8 bases apart after V is trimmed by 3 bases and J by 0 bases. Its CDR3 holds 14 amino acids, cysteine through phenylalanine. The read is trimmed to its CDR3 DNA, 42 bases read in frame from base 1. The CDR1 and CDR2 encoded by the germline V gene (reference sequence) are LNHDA and SQIVND. Of note for this clonotype: Its binding antigen is unknown. No base qualities exist here, and no much larger clone lies one base off it.

The receptor's source is a young man with type 2 diabetes. Sequenced input: peripheral blood mononuclear cells (PBMCs). The chain couples TRBV19 to TRBJ1-1; TRBD1 could be the D gene, as 5 bases match. The CDR3 in this case is CASSIAGLNTEAFF. The DNA sequence is TGTGCCAGTAGTATTGCGGGACTGAACACTGAAGCTTTCTTT.